The source of this T cell receptor (beta chain) is a study of blood T cell repertoires in COVID-19. Per the germline V gene, CDR1 is SNHLY and CDR2 is FYNNEI. This CDR3 is 11 amino acids long. Trimming took 2 bases from V and 10 from J, leaving 9 bases between them. This clone was observed a few times. TCRdb's copy holds only in-frame clones and misses some; the assay was immunoSEQ multiplex PCR. The repertoire holds roughly 220,000 clones, approximately 86% seen once, with 3% to 4% in the top ten. The sequencing input was PBMCs or T cells enriched from blood (not recorded which). The chain is built from TRBV2 and TRBJ2-7; no reliable D call. The TCR was taken from a woman aged 40 to 55 with acute COVID-19. The CDR3 nucleotides are TGTGCCAGCAGTGAATTGGCAAGTCAGTACTTC. This sequence encodes CASSELASQYF.